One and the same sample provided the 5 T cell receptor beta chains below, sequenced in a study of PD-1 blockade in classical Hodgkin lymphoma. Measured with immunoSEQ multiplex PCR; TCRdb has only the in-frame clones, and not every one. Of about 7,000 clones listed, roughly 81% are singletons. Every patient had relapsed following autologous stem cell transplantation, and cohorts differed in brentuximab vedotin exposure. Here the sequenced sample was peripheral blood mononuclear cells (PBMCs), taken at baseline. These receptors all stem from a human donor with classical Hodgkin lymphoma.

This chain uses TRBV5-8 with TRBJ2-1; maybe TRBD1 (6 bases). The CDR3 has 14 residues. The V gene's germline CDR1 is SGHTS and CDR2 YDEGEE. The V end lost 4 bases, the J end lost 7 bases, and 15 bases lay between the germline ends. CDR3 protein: CASSGPKGGNEQFF. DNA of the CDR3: TGTGCCAGCAGCGGGCCCAAAGGGGGTAATGAGCAGTTCTTC.

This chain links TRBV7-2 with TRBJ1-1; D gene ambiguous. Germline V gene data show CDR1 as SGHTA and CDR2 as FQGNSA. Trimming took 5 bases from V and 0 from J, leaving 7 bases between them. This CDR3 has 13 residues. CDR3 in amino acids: CASSPSVNTEAFF. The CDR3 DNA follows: TGTGCCAGCAGCCCTAGCGTGAACACTGAAGCTTTCTTT.

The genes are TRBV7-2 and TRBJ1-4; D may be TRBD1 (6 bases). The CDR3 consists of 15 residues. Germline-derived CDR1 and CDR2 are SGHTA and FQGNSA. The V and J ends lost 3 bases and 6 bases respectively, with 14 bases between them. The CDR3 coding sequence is TGTGCCAGCAGCTTCCAAACAGGGAAGGATGAAAAACTGTTTTTT. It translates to CASSFQTGKDEKLFF. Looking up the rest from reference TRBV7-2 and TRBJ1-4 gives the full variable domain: GAGVSQSPSNKVTEKGKDVELRCDPISGHTALYWYRQSLGQGLEFLIYFQGNSAPDKSGLPSDRFSAERTGGSVSTLTIQRTQQEDSAVYLCASSFQTGKDEKLFFGSGTQLSVL.

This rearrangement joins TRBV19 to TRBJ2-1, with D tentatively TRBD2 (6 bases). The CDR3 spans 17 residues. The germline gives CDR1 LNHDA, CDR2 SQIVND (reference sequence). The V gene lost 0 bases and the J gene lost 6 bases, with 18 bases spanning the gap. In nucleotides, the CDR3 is TGTGCCAGTAGTATAGATCCTAGGGCGGGATTGGGCAATGAGCAGTTCTTC. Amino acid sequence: CASSIDPRAGLGNEQFF.

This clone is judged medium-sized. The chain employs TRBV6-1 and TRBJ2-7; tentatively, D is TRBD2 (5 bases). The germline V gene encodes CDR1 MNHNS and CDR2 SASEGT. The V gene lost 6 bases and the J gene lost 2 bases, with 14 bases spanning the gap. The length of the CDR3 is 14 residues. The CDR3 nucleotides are TGTGCCAGCAGAAGACGAGGAGGTGCCTACGAGCAGTACTTC. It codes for CASRRRGGAYEQYF.